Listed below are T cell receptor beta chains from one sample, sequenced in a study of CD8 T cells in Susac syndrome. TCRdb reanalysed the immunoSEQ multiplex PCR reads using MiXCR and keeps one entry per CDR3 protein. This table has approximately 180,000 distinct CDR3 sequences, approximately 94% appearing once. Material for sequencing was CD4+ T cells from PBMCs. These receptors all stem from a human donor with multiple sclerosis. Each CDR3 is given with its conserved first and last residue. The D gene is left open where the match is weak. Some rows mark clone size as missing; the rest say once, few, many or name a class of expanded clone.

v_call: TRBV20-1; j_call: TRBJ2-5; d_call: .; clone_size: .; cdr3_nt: TGCAGTGCTAGGGCACAAGAGACCCAGTACTTC; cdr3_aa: CSARAQETQYF
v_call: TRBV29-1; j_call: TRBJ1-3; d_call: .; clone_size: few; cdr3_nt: TGCAGCGTCGACCAAGGAAACACCATATATTTT; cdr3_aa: CSVDQGNTIYF
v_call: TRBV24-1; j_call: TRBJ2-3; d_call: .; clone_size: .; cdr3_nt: TGTGCCACCAGTGATTGGCGTACGGTGGGCCTTGGTACGCAGTATTTT; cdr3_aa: CATSDWRTVGLGTQYF
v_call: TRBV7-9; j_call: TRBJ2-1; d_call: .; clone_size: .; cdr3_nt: TGTGCCAGCAGCACTTCGAGATTGAGCTCCTACAATGAGCAGTTCTTC; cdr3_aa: CASSTSRLSSYNEQFF
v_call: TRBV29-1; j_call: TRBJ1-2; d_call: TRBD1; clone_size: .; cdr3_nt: TGCAGCGTTGTTGGCAGGGGGGTTAACTATGGCTACACCTTC; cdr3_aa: CSVVGRGVNYGYTF
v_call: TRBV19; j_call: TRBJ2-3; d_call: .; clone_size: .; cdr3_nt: TGTGCCAGTAGTCCTGGCCACACAGATACGCAGTATTTT; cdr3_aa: CASSPGHTDTQYF
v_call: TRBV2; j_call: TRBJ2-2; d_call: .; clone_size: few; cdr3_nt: TGTGCCAGCACTCGGCGCGGGGAGCTGTTTTTT; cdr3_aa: CASTRRGELFF
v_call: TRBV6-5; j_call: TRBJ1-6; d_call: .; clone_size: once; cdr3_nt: TGTGCCAGCAAGACGACAGAGACGGATAATTCACCCCTCCACTTT; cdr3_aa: CASKTTETDNSPLHF
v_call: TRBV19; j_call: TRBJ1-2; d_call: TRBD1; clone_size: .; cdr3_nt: TGTGCCAGTAACGCGGACAGGGACTATGGCTACACCTTC; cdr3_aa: CASNADRDYGYTF
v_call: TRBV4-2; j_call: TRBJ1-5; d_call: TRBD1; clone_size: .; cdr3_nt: TGTGCCAGCAGCAGAGGGGGCGCAGGCAATCAGCCCCAGCATTTT; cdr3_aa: CASSRGGAGNQPQHF
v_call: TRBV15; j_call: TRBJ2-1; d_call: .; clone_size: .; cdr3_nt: TGTGCCACCAGCGGACAACGGAGGGTCAATGAGCAGTTCTTC; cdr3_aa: CATSGQRRVNEQFF
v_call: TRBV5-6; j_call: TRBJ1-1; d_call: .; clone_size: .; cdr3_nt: TGTGCCAGCAGCCCCCTCGTCCTAGGGGGGACTGAAGCTTTCTTT; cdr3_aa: CASSPLVLGGTEAFF
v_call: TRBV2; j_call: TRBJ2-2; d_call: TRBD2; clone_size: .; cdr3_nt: TGTGCCGGTGTAGCGGGCGCGAACACCGGGGAGCTGTTTTTT; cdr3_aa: CAGVAGANTGELFF
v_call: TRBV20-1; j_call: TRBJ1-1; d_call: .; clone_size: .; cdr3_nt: TGCAGTGCTAGAGACCCTGTCACCGGGAACACTGAAGCTTTCTTT; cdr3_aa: CSARDPVTGNTEAFF
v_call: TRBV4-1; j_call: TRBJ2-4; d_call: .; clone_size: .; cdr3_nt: TGCGCCAGCAGCCAAGTCGGAAGTGAATCGGCCAAAAACATTCAGTACTTC; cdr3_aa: CASSQVGSESAKNIQYF
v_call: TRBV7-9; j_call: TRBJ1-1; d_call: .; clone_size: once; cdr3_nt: TGTGCCAGCAGCTTAGTCCGGGAGGGTTTCTTT; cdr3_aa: CASSLVREGFF
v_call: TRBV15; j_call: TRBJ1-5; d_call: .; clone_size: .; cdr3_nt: TGTGCCACCAGCAGCAGGGGTGCAGGGCAGCCCCAGCATTTT; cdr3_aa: CATSSRGAGQPQHF
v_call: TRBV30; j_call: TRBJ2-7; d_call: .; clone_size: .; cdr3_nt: TGTGCCTGGAGTACACAGGGGGGGGAGGAGTACTTC; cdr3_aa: CAWSTQGGEEYF
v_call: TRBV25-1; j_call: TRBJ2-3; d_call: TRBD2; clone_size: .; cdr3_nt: TGTGCCAGCAGTCTGACGGGGGGAAGGACAGATACGCAGTATTTT; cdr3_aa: CASSLTGGRTDTQYF
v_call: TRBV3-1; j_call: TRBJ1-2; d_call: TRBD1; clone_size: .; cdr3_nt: TGTGCCAGCAGCCAAGGTTGGGACAGAACGTATGGCTACACCTTC; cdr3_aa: CASSQGWDRTYGYTF
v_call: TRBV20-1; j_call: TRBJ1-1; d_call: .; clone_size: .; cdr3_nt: TGCAGTGCTAGAGAACAGGGAAGGTTTCTGAACACTGAAGCTTTCTTT; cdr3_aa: CSAREQGRFLNTEAFF
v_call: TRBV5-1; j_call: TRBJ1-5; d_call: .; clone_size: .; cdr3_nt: TGCGCCAGGACGGACAGTAGCAATCAGCCCCAGCATTTT; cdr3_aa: CARTDSSNQPQHF
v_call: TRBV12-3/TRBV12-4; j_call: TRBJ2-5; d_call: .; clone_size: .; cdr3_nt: TGTGCCAGCAGGGCCGTAGGGTTCTATGAGACCCAGTACTTC; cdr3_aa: CASRAVGFYETQYF
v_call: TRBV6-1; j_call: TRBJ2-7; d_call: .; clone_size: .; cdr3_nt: TGTGCCAGCAGTGAAGGGCACGGAGGTGGCCAGCAGTACTTC; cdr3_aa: CASSEGHGGGQQYF
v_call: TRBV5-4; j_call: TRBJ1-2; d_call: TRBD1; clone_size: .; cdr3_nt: TGTGCCAGCAGCCCGGACAGGTCCTACTATGGCTACACCTTC; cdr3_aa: CASSPDRSYYGYTF
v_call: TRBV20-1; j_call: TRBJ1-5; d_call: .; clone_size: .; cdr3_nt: TGCAGTGCCGGTAGGTCCAATCAGCCCCAGCATTTT; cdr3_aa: CSAGRSNQPQHF
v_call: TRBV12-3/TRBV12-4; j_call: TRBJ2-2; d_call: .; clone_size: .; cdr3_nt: TGTGCCAGCACCGGCGAGGGGGGCCGCCCTTACGGGGAGCTGTTTTTT; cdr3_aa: CASTGEGGRPYGELFF
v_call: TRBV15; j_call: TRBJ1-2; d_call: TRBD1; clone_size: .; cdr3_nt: TGTGCCACCGGGACAGGGGGCATTGGCGACTATGGCTACACCTTC; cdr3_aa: CATGTGGIGDYGYTF
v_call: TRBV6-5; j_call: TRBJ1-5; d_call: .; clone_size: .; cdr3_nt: TGTGCCACCGCGGGGACACCATATAGCAATCAGCCCCAGCATTTT; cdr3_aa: CATAGTPYSNQPQHF
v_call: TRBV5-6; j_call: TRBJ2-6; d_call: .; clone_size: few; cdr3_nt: TGTGCCAGCAGCTTGGATGGGGCCAACGTCCTGACTTTC; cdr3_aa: CASSLDGANVLTF
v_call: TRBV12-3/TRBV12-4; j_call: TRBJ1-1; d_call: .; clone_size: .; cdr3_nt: TGTGCCAGCGGGAAAGGTATCATGAACACTGAAGCTTTCTTT; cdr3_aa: CASGKGIMNTEAFF
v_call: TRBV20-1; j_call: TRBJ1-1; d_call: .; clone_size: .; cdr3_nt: TGCAGTGCTAGGTCTTGGGGGGACACTGAAGCTTTCTTT; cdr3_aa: CSARSWGDTEAFF
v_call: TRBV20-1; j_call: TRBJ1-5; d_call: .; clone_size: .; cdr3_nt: TGCAGTGCTAGACCCGATTTCACAGGCCCCGAAGGAGATCAGCCCCAGCATTTT; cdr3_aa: CSARPDFTGPEGDQPQHF
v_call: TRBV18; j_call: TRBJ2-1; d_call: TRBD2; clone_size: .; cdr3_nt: TGTGCCAGCTCACCACCCGGGGGGGTTTACAATGAGCAGTTCTTC; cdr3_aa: CASSPPGGVYNEQFF
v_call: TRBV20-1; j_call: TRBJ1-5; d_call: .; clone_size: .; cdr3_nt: TGCAGTGCTAGCCAGGGCATTCAGCCCCAGCATTTT; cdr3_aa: CSASQGIQPQHF
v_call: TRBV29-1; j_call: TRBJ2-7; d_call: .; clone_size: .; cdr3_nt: TGCAGCGTAGTGCAGGGTTCGCCCGACGAGCAGTACTTC; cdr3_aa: CSVVQGSPDEQYF
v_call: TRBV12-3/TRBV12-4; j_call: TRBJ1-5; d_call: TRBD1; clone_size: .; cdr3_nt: TGTGCCAGCACCTCGACAGGGCATCAGCCCCAGCATTTT; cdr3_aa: CASTSTGHQPQHF
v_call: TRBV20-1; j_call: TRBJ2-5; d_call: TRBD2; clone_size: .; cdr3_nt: TGCAGTGCTAGTAGTCCGGGACTAGCGGGGGCCTCCGGGGAGACCCAGTACTTC; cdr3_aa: CSASSPGLAGASGETQYF
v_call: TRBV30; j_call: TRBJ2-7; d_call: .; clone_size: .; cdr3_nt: TGTGCCTGGGGTTATATGAGAGGGGAGCAGTACTTC; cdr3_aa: CAWGYMRGEQYF
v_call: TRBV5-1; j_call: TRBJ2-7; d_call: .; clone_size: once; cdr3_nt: TGCGCCAGCAGCACGGGTCCTACGGGGGAGCAGTACTTC; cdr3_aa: CASSTGPTGEQYF
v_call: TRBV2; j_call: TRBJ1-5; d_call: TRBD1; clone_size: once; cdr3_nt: TGTGCCAGCAGTCTCCGACAGGGAAGTCAGCCCCAGCATTTT; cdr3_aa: CASSLRQGSQPQHF
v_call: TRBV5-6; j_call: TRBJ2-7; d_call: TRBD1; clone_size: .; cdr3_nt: TGTGCCAGCAGCTCGACAGGGGGCAGCTACGAGCAGTACTTC; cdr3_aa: CASSSTGGSYEQYF
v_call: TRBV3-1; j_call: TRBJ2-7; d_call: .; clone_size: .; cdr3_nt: TGTGCCAGCAGCCAAGCGTTGTCTCTGGGTCAGTACTTC; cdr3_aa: CASSQALSLGQYF
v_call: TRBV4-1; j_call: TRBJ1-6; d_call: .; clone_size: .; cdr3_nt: TGCGCCAGCAGCCAACACCCGGGACACTATAATTCACCCCTCCACTTT; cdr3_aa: CASSQHPGHYNSPLHF
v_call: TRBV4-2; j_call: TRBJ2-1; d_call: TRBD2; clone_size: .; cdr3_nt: TGTGCCAGCAGCCAAGATGCGGGGGGAAAAAGTGAGCAGTTCTTC; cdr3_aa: CASSQDAGGKSEQFF
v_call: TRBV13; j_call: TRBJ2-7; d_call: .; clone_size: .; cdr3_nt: TGTGCCAGCAGCTTAGTGGGCAGGGCATCCTACGAGCAGTACTTC; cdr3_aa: CASSLVGRASYEQYF
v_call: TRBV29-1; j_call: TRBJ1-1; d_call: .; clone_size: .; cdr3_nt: TGCAGCGTTGACAGCAACCCCGTACTGAACACTGAAGCTTTCTTT; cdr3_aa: CSVDSNPVLNTEAFF
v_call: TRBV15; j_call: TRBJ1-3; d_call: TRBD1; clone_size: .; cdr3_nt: TGTGCCACCAGCCCCCGGACAGGGACGCTCTCTGGAAACACCATATATTTT; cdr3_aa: CATSPRTGTLSGNTIYF
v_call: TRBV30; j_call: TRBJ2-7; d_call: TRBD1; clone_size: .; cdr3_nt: TGTGCCTGGAGTGTCAGGGGGCCGTCCTACGAGCAGTACTTC; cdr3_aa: CAWSVRGPSYEQYF
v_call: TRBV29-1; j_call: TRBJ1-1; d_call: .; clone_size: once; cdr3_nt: TGCAGCGGTGACGGTTGGGGGCGGAACACTGAAGCTTTCTTT; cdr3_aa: CSGDGWGRNTEAFF
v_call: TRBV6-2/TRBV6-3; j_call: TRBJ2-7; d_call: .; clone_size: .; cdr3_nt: TGTGCCAGCAGTTACTCTACCTCCTACGAGCAGTACTTC; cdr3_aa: CASSYSTSYEQYF
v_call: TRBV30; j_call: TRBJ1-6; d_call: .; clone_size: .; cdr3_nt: TGTGCCTGTGGAGGACGGAGAAATTCACCCCTCCACTTT; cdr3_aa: CACGGRRNSPLHF
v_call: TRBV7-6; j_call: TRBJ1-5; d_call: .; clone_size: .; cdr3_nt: TGTGCCAGCAGCTTAGCGAGGGCGGGGGGCAATCAGCCCCAGCATTTT; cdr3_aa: CASSLARAGGNQPQHF